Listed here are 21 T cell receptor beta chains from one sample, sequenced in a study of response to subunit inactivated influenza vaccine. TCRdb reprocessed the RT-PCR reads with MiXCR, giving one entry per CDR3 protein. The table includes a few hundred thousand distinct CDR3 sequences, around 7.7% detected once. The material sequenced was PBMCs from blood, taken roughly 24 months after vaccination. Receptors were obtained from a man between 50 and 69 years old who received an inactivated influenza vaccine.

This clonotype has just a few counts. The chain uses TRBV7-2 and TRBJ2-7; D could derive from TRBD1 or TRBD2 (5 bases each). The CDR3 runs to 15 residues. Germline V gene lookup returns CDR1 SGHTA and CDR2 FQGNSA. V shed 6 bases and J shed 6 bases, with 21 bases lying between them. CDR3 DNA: TGTGCCAGCAGAACCGAGAGGGGCGGACCCTTCGAGCAGTACTTC. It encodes CASRTERGGPFEQYF.

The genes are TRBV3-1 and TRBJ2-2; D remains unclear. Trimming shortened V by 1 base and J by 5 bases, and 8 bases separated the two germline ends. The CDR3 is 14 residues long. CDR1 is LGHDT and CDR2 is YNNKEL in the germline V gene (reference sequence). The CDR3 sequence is CASSQGGDTGELFF. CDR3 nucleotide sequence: TGTGCCAGCAGCCAAGGAGGCGATACCGGGGAGCTGTTTTTT.

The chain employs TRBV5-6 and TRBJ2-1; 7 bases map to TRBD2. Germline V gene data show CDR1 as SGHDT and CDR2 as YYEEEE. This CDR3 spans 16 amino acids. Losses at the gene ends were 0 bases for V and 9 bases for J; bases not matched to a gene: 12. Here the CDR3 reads CASSLAGLAATGEQFF. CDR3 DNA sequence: TGTGCCAGCAGCTTGGCCGGCCTAGCGGCCACGGGTGAGCAGTTCTTC.

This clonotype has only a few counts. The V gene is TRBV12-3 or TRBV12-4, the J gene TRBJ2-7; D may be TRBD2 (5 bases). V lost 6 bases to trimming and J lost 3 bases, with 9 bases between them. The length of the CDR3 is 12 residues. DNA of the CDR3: TGTGCCAGCAGGAGGGCTAACTACGAGCAGTACTTC. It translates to CASRRANYEQYF.

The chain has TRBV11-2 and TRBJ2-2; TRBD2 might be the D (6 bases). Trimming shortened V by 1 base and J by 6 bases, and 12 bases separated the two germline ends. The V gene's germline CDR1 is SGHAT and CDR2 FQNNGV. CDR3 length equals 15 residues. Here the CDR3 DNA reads TGTGCCAGCAGCTTAGTCCTCAGGGAGGCCGGGGAGCTGTTTTTT. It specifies CASSLVLREAGELFF.

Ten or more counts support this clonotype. CDR3 region: CASSQDGGQGPEKLFF. CDR3 in DNA: TGTGCCAGCAGCCAAGATGGGGGACAGGGCCCTGAAAAACTGTTTTTT. The chain is built from TRBV4-2 and TRBJ1-4; 9 bases align to TRBD1. Trimming at V came to 0 bases and at J to 7 bases, leaving 6 bases not matched to a gene. The CDR3 has 16 amino acids. CDR1 and CDR2 (germline): LGHNA, YNFKEQ.

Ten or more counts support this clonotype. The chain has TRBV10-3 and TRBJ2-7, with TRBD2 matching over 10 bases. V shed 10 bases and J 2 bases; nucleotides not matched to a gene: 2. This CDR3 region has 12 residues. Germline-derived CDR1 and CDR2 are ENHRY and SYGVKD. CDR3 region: CATSGGAYEQYF. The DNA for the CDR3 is TGTGCCACCAGCGGGGGGGCCTACGAGCAGTACTTC.

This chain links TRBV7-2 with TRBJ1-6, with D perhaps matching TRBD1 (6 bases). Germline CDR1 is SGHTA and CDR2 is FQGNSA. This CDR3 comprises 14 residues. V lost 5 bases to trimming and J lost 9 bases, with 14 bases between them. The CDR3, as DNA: TGTGCCAGCAGCGGCCAAGGGGGAATTTCACCCCTCCACTTT. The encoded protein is CASSGQGGISPLHF.

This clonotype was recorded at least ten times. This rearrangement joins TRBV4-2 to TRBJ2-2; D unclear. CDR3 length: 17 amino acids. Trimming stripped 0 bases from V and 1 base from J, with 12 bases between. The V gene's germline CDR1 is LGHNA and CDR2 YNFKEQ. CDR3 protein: CASSQEVWTRNTGELFF. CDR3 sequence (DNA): TGTGCCAGCAGCCAAGAGGTGTGGACGAGGAACACCGGGGAGCTGTTTTTT.

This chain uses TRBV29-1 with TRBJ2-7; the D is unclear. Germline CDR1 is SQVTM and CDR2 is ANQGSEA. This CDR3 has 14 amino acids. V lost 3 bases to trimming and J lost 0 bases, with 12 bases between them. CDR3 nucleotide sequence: TGCAGCGTTGAGTTGTCAGCAAGCTCCTACGAGCAGTACTTC. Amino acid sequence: CSVELSASSYEQYF.

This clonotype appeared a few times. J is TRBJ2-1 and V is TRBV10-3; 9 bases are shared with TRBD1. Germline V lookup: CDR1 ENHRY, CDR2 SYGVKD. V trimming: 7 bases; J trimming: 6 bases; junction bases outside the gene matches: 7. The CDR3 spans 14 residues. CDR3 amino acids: CAINPGTGPNEQFF. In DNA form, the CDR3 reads TGTGCCATCAATCCCGGGACAGGGCCCAATGAGCAGTTCTTC.

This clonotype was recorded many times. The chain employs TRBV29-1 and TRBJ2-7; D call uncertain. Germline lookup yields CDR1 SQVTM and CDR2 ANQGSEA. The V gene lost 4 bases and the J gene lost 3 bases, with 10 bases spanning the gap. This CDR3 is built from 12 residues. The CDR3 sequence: CSVAWVNYEQYF. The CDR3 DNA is TGCAGCGTTGCGTGGGTAAACTACGAGCAGTACTTC.

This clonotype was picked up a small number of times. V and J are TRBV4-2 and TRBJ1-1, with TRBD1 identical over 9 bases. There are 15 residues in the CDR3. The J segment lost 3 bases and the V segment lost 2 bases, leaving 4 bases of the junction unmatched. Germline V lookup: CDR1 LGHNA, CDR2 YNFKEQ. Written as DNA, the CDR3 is TGTGCCAGCAGCCAAACCGGGACAGGGTACACTGAAGCTTTCTTT. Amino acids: CASSQTGTGYTEAFF.

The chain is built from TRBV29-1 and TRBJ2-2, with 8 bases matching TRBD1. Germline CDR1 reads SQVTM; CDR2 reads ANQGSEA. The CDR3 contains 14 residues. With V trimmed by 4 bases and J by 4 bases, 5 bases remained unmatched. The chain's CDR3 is CSVGQGYGTGELFF. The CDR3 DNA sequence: TGCAGCGTTGGACAGGGGTACGGCACCGGGGAGCTGTTTTTT.

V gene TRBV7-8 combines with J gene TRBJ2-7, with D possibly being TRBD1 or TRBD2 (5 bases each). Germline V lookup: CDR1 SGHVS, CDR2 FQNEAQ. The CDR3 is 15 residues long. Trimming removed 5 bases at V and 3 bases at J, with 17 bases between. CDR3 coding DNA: TGTGCCAGCAGCCCAAGAACCGGGACCTACTACGAGCAGTACTTC. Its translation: CASSPRTGTYYEQYF.

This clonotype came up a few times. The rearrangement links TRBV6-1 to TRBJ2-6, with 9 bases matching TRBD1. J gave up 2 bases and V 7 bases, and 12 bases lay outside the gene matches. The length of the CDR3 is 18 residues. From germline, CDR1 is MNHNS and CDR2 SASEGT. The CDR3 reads CASTHRGRVVPGANVLTF. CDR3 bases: TGTGCCAGCACACACAGGGGGCGCGTAGTCCCTGGGGCCAACGTCCTGACTTTC.

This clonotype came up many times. The CDR3 region has the DNA TGCAGCGTTGTAGGACTAGCGGGAGCCAGTACAGATACGCAGTATTTT. This gives the protein CSVVGLAGASTDTQYF. The chain is built from TRBV29-1 and TRBJ2-3; TRBD2 matches at 13 bases. V shed 4 bases, J shed 3 bases, and the junction held 7 bases outside the gene matches. CDR3 length equals 16 residues. In germline, CDR1 is SQVTM, CDR2 ANQGSEA.

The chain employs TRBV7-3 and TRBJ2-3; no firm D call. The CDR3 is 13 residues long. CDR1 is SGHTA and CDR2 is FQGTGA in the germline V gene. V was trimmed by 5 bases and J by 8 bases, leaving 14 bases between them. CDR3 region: CASSPGPTGTQYF. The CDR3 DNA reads TGTGCCAGCAGCCCAGGCCCGACGGGTACGCAGTATTTT.

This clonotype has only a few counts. CDR3 in amino acids: CASSQDMRNTGELFF. CDR3 coding DNA: TGCGCCAGCAGCCAAGATATGCGTAACACCGGGGAGCTGTTTTTT. The chain combines TRBV4-3 with TRBJ2-2; the D is unclear. Germline loops: CDR1 LGHNA, CDR2 YSLEER. V lost 0 bases to trimming and J lost 2 bases, with 7 bases between them. CDR3 length equals 15 residues.

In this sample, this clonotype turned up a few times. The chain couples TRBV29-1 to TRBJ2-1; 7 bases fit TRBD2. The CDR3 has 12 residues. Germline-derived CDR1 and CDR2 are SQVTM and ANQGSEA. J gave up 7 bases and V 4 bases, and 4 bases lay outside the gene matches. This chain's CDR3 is CSVGGGTNEQFF. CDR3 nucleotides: TGCAGCGTTGGCGGGGGAACGAATGAGCAGTTCTTC.

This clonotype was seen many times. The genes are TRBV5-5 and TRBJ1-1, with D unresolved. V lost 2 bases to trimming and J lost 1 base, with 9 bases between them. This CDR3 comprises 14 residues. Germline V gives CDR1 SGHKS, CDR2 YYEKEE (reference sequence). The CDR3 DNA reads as TGTGCCAGCAGCTTAAGTTCTGGGAACACTGAAGCTTTCTTT. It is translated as CASSLSSGNTEAFF.